This entry lists 17 T cell receptor beta chains sequenced from one sample in a study of cytomegalovirus exposure and HLA in healthy donors. A multiplex PCR was run with 60 Vbeta primers and 13 Jbeta primers. Generated by immunoSEQ multiplex PCR, the TCRdb table keeps only in-frame clones and is missing some. The listing contains under 200,000 clones. The specimen was PBMCs. All receptors come from a young woman in good health and CMV-seropositive.

The chain has TRBV6-1 and TRBJ2-3, with D unclear. This CDR3 region has 14 residues. Germline V lookup: CDR1 MNHNS, CDR2 SASEGT. Trimming stripped 7 bases from V and 0 bases from J, with 11 bases between. CDR3 bases: TGTGCCAGCATCAGTTTTTTCAGCACAGATACGCAGTATTTT. Translated, it gives CASISFFSTDTQYF.

The chain has TRBV6-6 and TRBJ1-1, with 7 nucleotides matching TRBD1. J lost 0 bases, V lost 6 bases, and 4 bases had no gene match. Germline-derived CDR1 and CDR2 are MNHNY and SVGAGI (reference sequence). The CDR3 runs 14 residues. CDR3: CASSQDRMNTEAFF. The CDR3 bases are TGTGCCAGCAGCCAGGACAGGATGAACACTGAAGCTTTCTTT.

The chain employs TRBV27 and TRBJ1-1; 8 bases align to TRBD1. Germline loops: CDR1 MNHEY, CDR2 SMNVEV (reference sequence). The CDR3 totals 15 residues. V lost 3 bases to trimming and J lost 5 bases; unmatched junction nucleotides: 8. For the CDR3, the DNA is TGTGCCAGCAGTTTGGATGGCAGGGGGCGGACTGAAGCTTTCTTT. Amino acids: CASSLDGRGRTEAFF.

The chain couples TRBV6-1 to TRBJ2-2; TRBD1 matches at 8 bases. The CDR3 runs to 14 residues. Germline V lookup: CDR1 MNHNS, CDR2 SASEGT. V lost 8 bases and J lost 3; bases outside the gene matches: 5. The chain's CDR3 is CASAADRDTGELFF. DNA of the CDR3: TGTGCCAGCGCCGCGGACAGGGACACCGGGGAGCTGTTTTTT.

The chain joins TRBV5-5 to TRBJ2-5; 7 bases agree with TRBD1. TRBJ2-7 matches the DNA end more closely, so the J call is doubtful. CDR3 length: 13 amino acids. Germline CDR1 and CDR2: SGHKS and YYEKEE (reference sequence). CDR3 nucleotide sequence: TGTGCCAGCAGCCGGGACAGCGACTACGAGCAGTACTTC. This gives the protein CASSRDSDYEQYF.

The J gene is TRBJ2-7, the V gene TRBV10-3; D possibly corresponds to TRBD1 (6 bases). CDR1 is ENHRY and CDR2 is SYGVKD in the germline V gene. This CDR3 has 14 amino acids. The ends were cut back, 6 bases at V and 0 bases at J, with 12 bases in the middle. In nucleotides, the CDR3 is TGTGCCATCAGGGTACAGGGTGGCTCCTACGAGCAGTACTTC. This codes for CAIRVQGGSYEQYF.

The chain links TRBV5-6 to TRBJ1-4; perhaps TRBD1 as D (5 bases). The CDR3 covers 15 residues. Germline CDR1 SGHDT, CDR2 YYEEEE. Trimming took 3 bases from V and 8 from J, leaving 17 bases between them. CDR3 protein: CASSSNFLGREKLFF. The CDR3 DNA is TGTGCCAGCAGCTCGAATTTCTTGGGGCGAGAAAAACTGTTTTTT.

The chain uses TRBV13 and TRBJ2-3; a possible D gene is TRBD1 (7 bases). Trimming shortened V by 4 bases and J by 3 bases, and 23 bases separated the two germline ends. Per germline, CDR1 PRHDT and CDR2 FYEKMQ (reference sequence). The length of the CDR3 is 18 residues. The CDR3 DNA is TGTGCCAGCAGCTACATTTACGAGGAGGGGGCCCTTACAGATACGCAGTATTTT. Translated, it gives CASSYIYEEGALTDTQYF.

J is TRBJ2-4 and V is TRBV5-1, with 7 bases aligning to TRBD1. Per the germline V gene, CDR1 is SGHRS and CDR2 is YFSETQ. The CDR3 is 14 amino acids. J lost 1 base, V lost 3 bases, and 1 base had no gene match. In nucleotides, the CDR3 is TGCGCCAGCAGCTCGACAGGGGCCAAAAACATTCAGTACTTC. It translates to CASSSTGAKNIQYF.

This chain joins TRBV4-2 and TRBJ2-2, with a possible D match to TRBD1 (6 bases). Trimming shortened V by 4 bases and J by 3 bases, and 12 bases separated the two germline ends. The CDR3 covers 15 residues. Per the germline V gene, CDR1 is LGHNA and CDR2 is YNFKEQ. CDR3 nucleotide sequence: TGTGCCAGCAGCCTCAGGGGAATAGACACCGGGGAGCTGTTTTTT. Protein sequence: CASSLRGIDTGELFF.

The chain combines TRBV7-9 with TRBJ2-5; no reliable D call. The J call is doubtful: the DNA matches TRBJ2-7 better. Per germline, CDR1 SEHNR and CDR2 FQNEAQ (reference sequence). The CDR3 is made up of 18 amino acids. Here the CDR3 reads CASSLIPGRPIQFYEQYF. The CDR3 bases are TGTGCCAGCAGCTTAATCCCTGGCAGACCGATACAGTTTTACGAGCAGTACTTC.

J is TRBJ2-1 and V is TRBV4-1; 12 bases are shared with TRBD2. The V segment lost 0 bases and the J segment 7 bases; nucleotides outside the gene matches: 4. This CDR3 comprises 16 residues. The germline CDR1 and CDR2 sequences are MGHRA and YSYEKL. CDR3 DNA sequence: TGCGCCAGCAGCCAAGATAGGCTAGCGGGGGGGAATGAGCAGTTCTTC. Protein sequence: CASSQDRLAGGNEQFF.

The chain carries TRBV7-9 and TRBJ1-2, with D tentatively TRBD1 (5 bases). Germline V gives CDR1 SEHNR, CDR2 FQNEAQ (reference sequence). This CDR3 spans 13 amino acids. Trimming cost V 5 bases and J 2 bases, with 9 bases left between them. CDR3 sequence (DNA): TGTGCCAGCAGCGGAGGGACCAACTATGGCTACACCTTC. This sequence encodes CASSGGTNYGYTF.

This sequence joins TRBV7-4 and TRBJ1-2; the D is unclear. Trimming removed 5 bases at V and 3 bases at J, with 19 bases between. This CDR3 has 16 residues. Germline V gene data show CDR1 as SGHVT and CDR2 as SQSDAQ. CDR3 protein: CASSLFDIGRDYGYTF. CDR3 DNA sequence: TGTGCCAGCAGCCTATTCGATATAGGGAGGGACTATGGCTACACCTTC.

This rearrangement joins TRBV27 to TRBJ1-2; 9 bases are shared with TRBD1. This CDR3 has 15 amino acids. From germline, CDR1 is MNHEY and CDR2 SMNVEV (reference sequence). Trimming at V came to 6 bases and at J to 2 bases, leaving 7 bases not matched to a gene. This chain's CDR3 is CASSLTGGTNYGYTF. CDR3 in DNA: TGTGCCAGCAGCTTGACAGGGGGGACGAACTATGGCTACACCTTC.

V and J are TRBV11-2 and TRBJ2-3; TRBD2 agrees at 8 bases. Trimming took 8 bases from V and 5 from J; bases not matched to a gene: 12. The CDR3 is 15 amino acids. Germline lookup yields CDR1 SGHAT and CDR2 FQNNGV. Here the CDR3 DNA reads TGTGCCAGCGTCCGGGGAGCGGGAGCCCGAGATACGCAGTATTTT. Translating it yields CASVRGAGARDTQYF.

The V gene is TRBV27, the J gene TRBJ1-1, with D perhaps matching TRBD1 (6 bases). Germline lookup yields CDR1 MNHEY and CDR2 SMNVEV (reference sequence). Trimming took off 9 bases at V and 5 bases at J, with 28 bases between the two ends. The CDR3 loop spans 17 amino acids. The CDR3 bases are TGTGCCAGTCTTGGGATCAGGGGATCCAAAAGGAGGACTGAAGCTTTCTTT. This translates into CASLGIRGSKRRTEAFF.